One and the same sample provided the 5 T cell receptor delta chains below, sequenced in a study of gammadelta T cells in human blood. TCRdb reanalyzed the RT-PCR reads using CATT. The sample yields several hundred delta-chain clones, less than 15% seen once. Sequences were obtained from non-Vgamma9Vdelta2 gamma-delta T cells from infant blood. Receptors were obtained from a human donor.

This clone has just a few counts. The translation of this DNA and the TCRdb protein of a much larger clone differ at residue 17, probably owing to a read error; the protein shown here is translated from the DNA. The chain has TRDV1 and TRDJ1; tentative D call: TRDD2 (6 bases). The germline CDR1 and CDR2 sequences are TSWWSYY and QGS. The length of the CDR3 is 21 residues. The CDR3 DNA reads as TGTGCTCTTGGGGGCAAGGCCTTCCACACTCCTATGTCGCGGTACACCGTTAAACTCATCTTT. Protein: CALGGKAFHTPMSRYTVKLIF.

This clone was observed a few times. A read error likely explains why the TCRdb protein, taken from a much larger clone, differs from this DNA's translation at residue 8; the protein shown is translated from the DNA. The chain couples TRDV1 to TRDJ1; perhaps TRDD3 as D (6 bases). This CDR3 has 20 amino acids. With 2 bases removed from V and 2 bases from J, the gap between germline ends came to 27 bases. Germline CDR1 and CDR2: TSWWSYY and QGS. The CDR3 region has the DNA TGTGCTCTTGGGGAAACGATCCCTGGGCATGGATACCTCCCTACCGATAAACTCATCTTT. As protein: CALGETIPGHGYLPTDKLIF.

This clone occurred once. V usage is TRDV2 and J usage is TRDJ2, with 10 nucleotides matching TRDD3. CDR3 length equals 14 residues. Losses at the gene ends were 3 bases for V and 5 bases for J; bases not matched to a gene: 2. From germline, CDR1 is GEAIGNYY and CDR2 EKD. The chain's CDR3 is CACDVLGDTAQLFF. CDR3 nucleotide sequence: TGTGCCTGTGACGTACTGGGGGATACAGCACAACTCTTCTTT.

Comments on this clone: This DNA's translation and the protein TCRdb lists, from a much larger clone, do not match at residue 10, likely due to a read error; the protein shown is translated from the DNA. The J gene is TRDJ1, the V gene TRDV1; perhaps TRDD3 as D (6 bases). Trimming cost V 2 bases and J 2 bases, with 27 bases left between them. The CDR3 extends over 20 amino acids. Per the germline V gene, CDR1 is TSWWSYY and CDR2 is QGS. The CDR3 loop is CALGETISGLGYLPTDKLIF. DNA for the CDR3: TGTGCTCTTGGGGAAACGATCTCTGGGCTTGGATACCTCCCTACCGATAAACTCATCTTT.

Concerning this clone itself: This likely reflects a read error, since a far larger clone is one base away. The chain recombines TRDV1 with TRDJ1, with TRDD3 matching over 7 bases. Germline loops: CDR1 TSWWSYY, CDR2 QGS. The CDR3 is made up of 16 amino acids. CDR3 DNA: TGTGCTCTTGGGAAACTGGGGACCACCTACACCGATAAACTCATCTTT. This codes for CALGKLGTTYTDKLIF.